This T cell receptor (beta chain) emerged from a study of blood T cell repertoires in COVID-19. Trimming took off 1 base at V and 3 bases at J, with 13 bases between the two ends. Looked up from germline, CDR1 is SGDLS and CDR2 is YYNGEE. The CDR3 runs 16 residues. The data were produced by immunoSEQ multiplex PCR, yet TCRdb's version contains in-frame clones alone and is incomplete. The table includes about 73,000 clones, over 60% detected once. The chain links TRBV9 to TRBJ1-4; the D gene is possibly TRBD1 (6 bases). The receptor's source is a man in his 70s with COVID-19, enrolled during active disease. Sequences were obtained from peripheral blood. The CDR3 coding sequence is TGTGCCAGCAGCGTAAGCGGGGGGGCGGCTAATGAAAAACTGTTTTTT. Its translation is CASSVSGGAANEKLFF.